Listed here are 21 T cell receptor beta chains from one sample, sequenced in a study of chemoradiotherapy in HPV16-positive cancers. Profiled with immunoSEQ multiplex PCR; TCRdb holds only in-frame clones, not every one. The repertoire holds around 3,700 clones, with 75% to 85% as singletons. This specimen consisted of tumor tissue, obtained from a patient who underwent chemoradiotherapy. The receptors were gathered from a human donor with HPV-associated anogenital cancer.

This clone appeared a single time. This chain links TRBV5-8 with TRBJ2-2; no clear D gene. Germline CDR1 and CDR2: SGHTS and YDEGEE. The CDR3 loop spans 15 amino acids. Trimming removed 3 bases from V and 6 bases from J, with 15 bases in between. The CDR3 bases are TGTGCCAGCAGCTCCAAATACCTGGAACCCGGGGAGCTGTTTTTT. This sequence encodes CASSSKYLEPGELFF.

The rearrangement joins TRBV28 to TRBJ2-3; 7 bases line up with TRBD2. V shed 2 bases and J 2 bases; nucleotides not matched to a gene: 10. The germline gives CDR1 MDHEN, CDR2 SYDVKM. CDR3 length equals 17 residues. The CDR3 coding sequence is TGTGCCAGCAGTTTAGAATATCTGGGGGGGTCCACAGATACGCAGTATTTT. Translating gives CASSLEYLGGSTDTQYF. Together with reference TRBV28 and TRBJ2-3, the CDR3 gives the full variable domain: DVKVTQSSRYLVKRTGEKVFLECVQDMDHENMFWYRQDPGLGLRLIYFSYDVKMKEKGDIPEGYSVSREKKERFSLILESASTNQTSMYLCASSLEYLGGSTDTQYFGPGTRLTVL.

V gene TRBV28 combines with J gene TRBJ2-7, with D perhaps TRBD2 (7 bases). This CDR3 comprises 15 residues. The germline V gene has CDR1 MDHEN and CDR2 SYDVKM. V was clipped by 7 bases and J by 2 bases, with 18 bases between them. The CDR3 nucleotides read TGTGCCAGCACCCCCGCTTTGGGGGGGCCCTACGAGCAGTACTTC. Protein sequence: CASTPALGGPYEQYF.

This clone was detected once. The CDR3 is CASSTGQGYQPQHF. CDR3 coding DNA: TGTGCCAGTAGTACCGGACAGGGCTATCAGCCCCAGCATTTT. The rearrangement links TRBV19 to TRBJ1-5; 8 bases are shared with TRBD1. This CDR3 is 14 amino acids long. CDR1 and CDR2 from the germline V gene are LNHDA and SQIVND (reference sequence). Trimming at V came to 4 bases and at J to 5 bases, leaving 4 bases not matched to a gene.

This clone was observed a few times. As DNA, the CDR3 is TGCAGCGTTATCCACTCAGCGAACACTGAAGCTTTCTTT. It is translated as CSVIHSANTEAFF. V is TRBV29-1 and J is TRBJ1-1; the D is unclear. The length of the CDR3 is 13 residues. Germline V lookup: CDR1 SQVTM, CDR2 ANQGSEA. Trimming left V 5 bases short and J 1 base short, with 11 bases between.

This chain uses TRBV5-1 with TRBJ2-3; D is uncertain. CDR1 is SGHRS and CDR2 is YFSETQ in the germline V gene. This CDR3 has 13 residues. The V and J ends lost 0 bases and 7 bases respectively, with 9 bases between them. This CDR3 reads CASSLDSIYTQYF. Written as DNA, the CDR3 is TGCGCCAGCAGCTTGGACAGTATCTATACGCAGTATTTT.

The CDR3 protein is CASSLSSAGTPYEQYF. The CDR3 region has the DNA TGTGCCAGCAGCTTATCGTCCGCGGGTACTCCCTACGAGCAGTACTTC. The V gene is TRBV7-3, the J gene TRBJ2-7; possibly TRBD2 for D (5 bases). The CDR3 consists of 16 residues. Trimming left V 2 bases short and J 2 bases short, with 16 bases between. Germline V gene data show CDR1 as SGHTA and CDR2 as FQGTGA.

Only one count was recorded for this clone. The chain links TRBV4-1 to TRBJ1-4; a weak D match, TRBD1 (6 bases). This CDR3 comprises 14 residues. Germline CDR1 and CDR2: MGHRA and YSYEKL. V shed 0 bases and J shed 8 bases, with 10 bases lying between them. In nucleotides, the CDR3 is TGCGCCAGCAGCCAAGATAGGGGGAGCGAAAAACTGTTTTTT. Protein sequence: CASSQDRGSEKLFF.

The chain couples TRBV2 to TRBJ1-5; the D is unclear. The CDR3 loop spans 14 amino acids. Germline V gene lookup returns CDR1 SNHLY and CDR2 FYNNEI. The V end lost 8 bases, the J end lost 0 bases, and 11 bases lay between the germline ends. The CDR3 here is CASVGIDSNQPQHF. The CDR3 region has the DNA TGTGCCAGCGTGGGTATTGATAGCAATCAGCCCCAGCATTTT.

This sequence joins TRBV2 and TRBJ1-6; TRBD1 might be the D (5 bases). Germline V gene data show CDR1 as SNHLY and CDR2 as FYNNEI. Trimming took 0 bases from V and 6 from J, leaving 18 bases between them. This CDR3 comprises 18 residues. In DNA form, the CDR3 reads TGTGCCAGCAGTGAAGCGGACACAAAGTACCCCATTAATTCACCCCTCCACTTT. Its protein product is CASSEADTKYPINSPLHF.

This chain uses TRBV29-1 with TRBJ1-1; TRBD1 is a possible D gene (5 bases). Germline-derived CDR1 and CDR2 are SQVTM and ANQGSEA. This CDR3 has 11 amino acids. V dropped 6 bases and J dropped 7 bases, with 12 bases sitting between them. CDR3 protein: CSVPSGIEAFF. CDR3 DNA sequence: TGCAGCGTCCCATCAGGGATTGAAGCTTTCTTT.

V is TRBV2 and J is TRBJ2-3; the D gene is possibly TRBD1 (6 bases). Per germline, CDR1 SNHLY and CDR2 FYNNEI. The V end lost 5 bases, the J end lost 2 bases, and 11 bases lay between the germline ends. The CDR3 is 14 residues long. The CDR3 loop is CASSYWTDTDTQYF. In DNA form, the CDR3 reads TGTGCCAGCAGTTATTGGACAGACACAGATACGCAGTATTTT.

The rearrangement uses TRBV19 and TRBJ2-1; the match to TRBD2 covers 13 bases. Germline V CDR1 and CDR2: LNHDA, SQIVND (reference sequence). V shed 3 bases and J 9 bases; nucleotides not matched to a gene: 5. CDR3 length: 15 residues. The CDR3 DNA sequence: TGTGCCAGTAGTATGGGACTAGCGGGACCCGGTGAGCAGTTCTTC. Protein: CASSMGLAGPGEQFF.

This chain links TRBV28 with TRBJ1-2, with D possibly matching TRBD1 (6 bases). CDR3 length: 13 residues. Germline V CDR1 and CDR2: MDHEN, SYDVKM. V was shortened by 7 bases and J by 4 bases, with 13 bases between the two germline ends. DNA for the CDR3: TGTGCCAGCAAGGGGGGCGTTATCTATGGCTACACCTTC. Its translation is CASKGGVIYGYTF.

The chain couples TRBV7-6 to TRBJ2-1, with D perhaps TRBD1 (5 bases). The germline V gene has CDR1 SGHVS and CDR2 FNYEAQ. V was pared by 5 bases and J by 9 bases, with 8 bases between. This CDR3 region has 11 residues. As DNA, the CDR3 is TGTGCCAGCAGCCAGCAGGGTGAGCAGTTCTTC. Protein: CASSQQGEQFF.

The sample holds a few counts of this clone. V and J are TRBV4-1 and TRBJ1-1; D is undetermined. Germline values: CDR1 MGHRA, CDR2 YSYEKL. Trimming cost V 6 bases and J 1 base, with 12 bases left between them. The CDR3 covers 14 residues. CDR3 in amino acids: CASRLGSGNTEAFF. CDR3 sequence (DNA): TGCGCCAGCAGATTGGGGTCAGGGAACACTGAAGCTTTCTTT.

The rearrangement uses TRBV28 and TRBJ1-2, with 7 bases lining up with TRBD1. This CDR3 has 16 residues. Unmatched junction bases numbered 15, after V lost 6 bases and J lost 5 bases. CDR1 is MDHEN and CDR2 is SYDVKM in the germline V gene. The CDR3 nucleotides read TGTGCCAGCAGATTTACCCGGGGACAGCGACCGTATGGCTACACCTTC. Translating gives CASRFTRGQRPYGYTF.

The V gene is TRBV7-8, the J gene TRBJ2-5, with a weak D call TRBD2 (5 bases). This CDR3 has 15 residues. The V and J ends lost 1 base and 3 bases respectively, with 12 bases between them. The germline CDR1 and CDR2 sequences are SGHVS and FQNEAQ. The CDR3 loop is CASSLDGGRKETQYF. CDR3 nucleotides: TGTGCCAGCAGCTTAGATGGAGGAAGAAAAGAGACCCAGTACTTC.

The genes are TRBV30 and TRBJ2-1; a weak D match, TRBD1 (5 bases). Deletions cut 7 bases from V and 0 bases from J, with 13 bases between. The V gene's germline CDR1 is GTSNPN and CDR2 SVGIG (reference sequence). This CDR3 is built from 14 residues. The CDR3 DNA reads as TGTGCCTTAAGGACACTCGGCTCCTACAATGAGCAGTTCTTC. Translating it yields CALRTLGSYNEQFF.

The rearrangement uses TRBV7-8 and TRBJ2-7, with TRBD2 matching 9 bases. CDR1 is SGHVS, CDR2 FQNEAQ, per germline. This CDR3 comprises 15 residues. The V and J ends lost 2 bases and 5 bases, in that order; junction bases with no gene match: 7. CDR3 residues: CASSLKAGGFHEQYF. The CDR3 DNA is TGTGCCAGCAGCTTAAAAGCGGGAGGCTTCCACGAGCAGTACTTC.

This chain uses TRBV7-2 with TRBJ2-3, with 9 bases aligning to TRBD1. The V and J ends lost 1 base and 6 bases, in that order; junction bases with no gene match: 5. CDR3 length: 15 amino acids. CDR1 is SGHTA and CDR2 is FQGNSA in the germline V gene. The CDR3, as DNA: TGTGCCAGCAGCTTAGAGGGACAGGGTTGGGATACGCAGTATTTT. Amino acid sequence: CASSLEGQGWDTQYF.